This TCR beta chain is drawn from a study of T-cell memory formation after mild COVID-19. Study in general: Each donor largely had its own TCR clusters. Whole-study results and caveats: CD4+ bias marked clones expanding day 15 to 37, unlike balanced contracting clones.

TCRdb ran MiXCR on the 5' RACE reads and lists one entry per CDR3 protein. The sample lists a few hundred thousand distinct CDR3 sequences; roughly 18% were seen once. This clonotype was picked up a small number of times. Its cognate antigen is unknown. The CDR3 is 11 residues long. Trimming removed 5 bases at V and 10 bases at J, with 11 bases between. The germline CDR1 and CDR2 sequences are SEHNR and FQNEAQ (reference sequence). What was sequenced was PBMCs or a T cell subset sorted from them (not recorded which). The V and J genes are TRBV7-9 and TRBJ2-5, with D possibly TRBD2 on 5 matching bases. The TCR comes from a man younger than 30 who had mild COVID-19 (a few samples of this study predate the infection). Cell type and time point are not known. CDR3 sequence (DNA): TGTGCCAGCAGCCCCTTCCGGGGCCAGTACTTC. It encodes CASSPFRGQYF.